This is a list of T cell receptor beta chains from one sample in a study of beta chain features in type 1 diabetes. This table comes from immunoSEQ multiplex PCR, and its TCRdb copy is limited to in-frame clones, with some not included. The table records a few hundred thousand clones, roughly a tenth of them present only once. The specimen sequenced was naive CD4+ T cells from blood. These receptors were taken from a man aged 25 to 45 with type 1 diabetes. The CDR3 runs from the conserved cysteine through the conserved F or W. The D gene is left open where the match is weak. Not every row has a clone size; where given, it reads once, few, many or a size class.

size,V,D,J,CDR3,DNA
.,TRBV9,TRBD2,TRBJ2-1,CASSPTASGGAYEQFF,TGTGCCAGCAGCCCGACGGCTAGCGGGGGGGCCTATGAGCAGTTCTTC
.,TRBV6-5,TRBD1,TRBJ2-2,CASSSRGLSTGELFF,TGTGCCAGCAGTTCAAGGGGGCTGAGCACCGGGGAGCTGTTTTTT
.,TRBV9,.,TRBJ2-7,CASSVLGASYEQYF,TGTGCCAGCAGCGTATTGGGGGCTAGCTACGAGCAGTACTTC
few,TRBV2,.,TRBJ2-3,CASRAWETQYF,TGTGCCAGCAGAGCGTGGGAGACGCAGTATTTT
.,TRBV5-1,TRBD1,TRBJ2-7,CASSLWTGGGYEQYF,TGCGCCAGCAGCTTATGGACAGGGGGGGGCTACGAGCAGTACTTC
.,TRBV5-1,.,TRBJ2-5,CASFITNQETQYF,TGCGCCAGCTTTATAACAAATCAAGAGACCCAGTACTTC
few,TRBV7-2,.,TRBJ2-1,CASSQRTPQRPHNEQFF,TGTGCCAGCAGCCAGAGGACTCCCCAACGACCCCACAATGAGCAGTTCTTC
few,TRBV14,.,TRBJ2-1,CASSQDLGLEQFF,TGTGCCAGCAGCCAAGATCTTGGGCTTGAGCAGTTCTTC
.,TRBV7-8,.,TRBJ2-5,CASSSTGIRETQYF,TGTGCCAGCAGCTCGACAGGAATCCGGGAGACCCAGTACTTC
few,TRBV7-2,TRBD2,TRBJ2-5,CASSWTSGGQETQYF,TGTGCCAGCAGCTGGACTAGCGGGGGACAAGAGACCCAGTACTTC
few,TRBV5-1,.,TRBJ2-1,CASSLSRAEQFF,TGCGCCAGCAGCTTGTCGCGCGCGGAGCAGTTCTTC